The present entry profiles one TCR beta chain with its context. Its target is not known. The record originates from a study of T cell repertoires in cytomegalovirus infection. Via MiXCR, TCRdb re-called the reads, giving one row per CDR3 protein. The sample lists around 260,000 distinct CDR3 sequences, under 30% seen once, with approximately 15% in the top ten. The study, taken as a whole, reports: Within the response measured ex vivo, HLA-C-restricted CMV-specific TCR beta clonotypes were dominant. Of the TCR beta families, the public ones yielded a cumulative frequency that identified carriers of CMV plus the relevant HLA.

Germline CDR1 DFQATT, CDR2 SNEGSKA (reference sequence). This CDR3 spans 15 amino acids. V lost 5 bases and J lost 2; bases outside the gene matches: 12. This receptor was taken from a human donor in good health (CMV status not recorded). Some clones in this sample may be carry-over from other donors' samples. The sequencing sample was made of PBMCs. V gene TRBV20-1 combines with J gene TRBJ2-7, with TRBD1 matching over 7 bases. The CDR3 is CSAAAGTAITYEQYF. The CDR3 nucleotides read TGCAGTGCTGCAGCCGGGACAGCGATTACCTACGAGCAGTACTTC.